This T cell receptor (beta chain) was sequenced for a study of cytomegalovirus exposure and HLA in healthy donors. The overall study: An early release of data contained about 85 million unique TCRs, which came from HLA-typed donors.

PCR used 60 Vbeta primers and 13 Jbeta primers. Methods used by the authors: In a later analysis, some 10 million of about 80 million unique beta chains occurred in at least two donors. Only in-frame clones appear in the TCRdb table, and some are missing; sequencing was by immunoSEQ multiplex PCR. That table gives V, J and clone size, and the DNA gave D and trimming. The repertoire table contains around 140,000 clones. Regarding the study as a whole: Sequence variants that were highly shared formed a cluster that was likely a sequencing artifact. In a later analysis, TCR beta V- and J-gene trimming showed a link to a missense DCLRE1C variant.

V was clipped by 4 bases and J by 5 bases; unmatched bases: 6. This CDR3 spans 15 amino acids. Germline loops: CDR1 LNHDA, CDR2 SQIVND (reference sequence). As concerns this clone: Its antigen is as yet unknown.

This receptor was obtained from a man between 18 and 29 years old in good health and CMV-seronegative. The chain links TRBV19 to TRBJ2-1; 9 positions match TRBD1. The material sequenced was PBMCs. This CDR3 is CASSKQGQGNNEQFF. In DNA, the CDR3 is TGTGCCAGTAGTAAGCAGGGACAGGGAAACAATGAGCAGTTCTTC. The whole variable domain, filled in from reference TRBV19 and TRBJ2-1, reads DGGITQSPKYLFRKEGQNVTLSCEQNLNHDAMYWYRQDPGQGLRLIYYSQIVNDFQKGDIAEGYSVSREKKESFPLTVTSAQKNPTAFYLCASSKQGQGNNEQFFGPGTRLTVL.